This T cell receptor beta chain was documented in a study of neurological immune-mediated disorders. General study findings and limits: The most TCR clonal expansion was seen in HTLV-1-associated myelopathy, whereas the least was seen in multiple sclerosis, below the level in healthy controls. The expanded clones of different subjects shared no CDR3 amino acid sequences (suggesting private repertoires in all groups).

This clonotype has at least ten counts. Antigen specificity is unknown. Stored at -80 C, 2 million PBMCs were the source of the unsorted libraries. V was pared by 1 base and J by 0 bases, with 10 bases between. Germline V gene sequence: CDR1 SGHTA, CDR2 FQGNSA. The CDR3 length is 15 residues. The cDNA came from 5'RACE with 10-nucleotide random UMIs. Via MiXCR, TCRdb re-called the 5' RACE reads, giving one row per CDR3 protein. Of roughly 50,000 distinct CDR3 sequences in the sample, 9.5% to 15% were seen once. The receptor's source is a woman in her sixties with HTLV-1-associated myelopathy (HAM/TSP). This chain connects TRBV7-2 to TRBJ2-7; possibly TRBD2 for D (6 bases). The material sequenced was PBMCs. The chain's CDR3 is CASSLVGGISYEQYF. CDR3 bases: TGTGCCAGCAGCTTAGTGGGCGGGATCTCCTACGAGCAGTACTTC.